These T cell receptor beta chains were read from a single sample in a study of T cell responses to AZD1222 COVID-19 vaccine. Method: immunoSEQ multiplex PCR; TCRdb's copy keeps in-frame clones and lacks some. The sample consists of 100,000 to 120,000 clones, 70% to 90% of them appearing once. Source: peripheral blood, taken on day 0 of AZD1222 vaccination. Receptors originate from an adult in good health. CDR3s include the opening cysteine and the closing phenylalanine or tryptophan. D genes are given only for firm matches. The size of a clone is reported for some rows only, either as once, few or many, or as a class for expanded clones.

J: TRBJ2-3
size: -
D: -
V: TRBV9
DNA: TGTGCCAGCAGCGTAGGCGGTAGCAGCACAGATACGCAGTATTTT
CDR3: CASSVGGSSTDTQYF

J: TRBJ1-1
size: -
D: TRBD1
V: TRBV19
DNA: TGTGCCAGTAGTAGAGGGACAGGGACAGGAACTGAAGCTTTCTTT
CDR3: CASSRGTGTGTEAFF

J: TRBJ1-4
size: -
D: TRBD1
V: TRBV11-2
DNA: TGTGCCAGCAGCTTAGCCCCGCCCAGGGGGGCTGAAAAACTGTTTTTT
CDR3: CASSLAPPRGAEKLFF

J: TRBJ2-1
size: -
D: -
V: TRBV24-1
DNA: TGTGCCACCAGTGATAGGGTCAGGGGAAATGAGCAGTTCTTC
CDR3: CATSDRVRGNEQFF

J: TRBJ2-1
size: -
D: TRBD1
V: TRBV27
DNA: TGTGCCAGCAGTTTATATCCCCCTCCGGACAGGAGAAACAATGAGCAGTTCTTC
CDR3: CASSLYPPPDRRNNEQFF

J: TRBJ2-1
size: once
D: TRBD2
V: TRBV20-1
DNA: TGCAGTGCTAGTGGGAGACTAGCGGGGGGGCATTATGAGCAGTTCTTC
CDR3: CSASGRLAGGHYEQFF

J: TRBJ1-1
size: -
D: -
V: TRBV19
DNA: TGTGCCAGTAGTCAGACAGCGAACACTGAAGCTTTCTTT
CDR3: CASSQTANTEAFF

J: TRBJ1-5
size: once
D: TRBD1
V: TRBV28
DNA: TGTGCCACTTGGACAGGAGGCAATCAGCCCCAGCATTTT
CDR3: CATWTGGNQPQHF

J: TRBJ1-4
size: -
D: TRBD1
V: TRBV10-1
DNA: TGCGCCAGCAGTGAGTCAGGGGACAGGGTGTCAACTAATGAAAAACTGTTTTTT
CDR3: CASSESGDRVSTNEKLFF

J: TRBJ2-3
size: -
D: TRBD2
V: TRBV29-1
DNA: TGCAGCGTGATACGGGGGGTCGATACGCAGTATTTT
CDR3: CSVIRGVDTQYF

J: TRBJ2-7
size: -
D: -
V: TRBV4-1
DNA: TGCGCCAGCAGCCAAGCAAGGGGGATGACCTATGCCTACGAGCAGTACTTC
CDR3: CASSQARGMTYAYEQYF

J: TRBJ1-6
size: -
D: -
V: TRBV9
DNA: TGTGCCAGCAGCTCAACCGGGGCCCCGGCAGCACCCCTCCACTTT
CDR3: CASSSTGAPAAPLHF

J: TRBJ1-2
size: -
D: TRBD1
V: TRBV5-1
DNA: TGCGCCAGCAGCTTAGGACAGGGGTCGGGCTACACCTTC
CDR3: CASSLGQGSGYTF

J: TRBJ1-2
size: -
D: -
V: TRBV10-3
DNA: TGTGCCATCAGTGAGTCCGACCGATACTATGGCTACACCTTC
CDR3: CAISESDRYYGYTF

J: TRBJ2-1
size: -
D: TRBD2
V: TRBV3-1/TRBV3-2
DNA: TGTGCCAGCAGCCAAGATGGACTAGCGGGGGGGAATGAGCAGTTCTTC
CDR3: CASSQDGLAGGNEQFF

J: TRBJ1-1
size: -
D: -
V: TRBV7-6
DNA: TGTGCCAGCAGCGCTAATATAAACGCGAACACTGAAGCTTTCTTT
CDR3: CASSANINANTEAFF

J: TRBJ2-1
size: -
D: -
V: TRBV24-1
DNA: TGTGCCACCAGTGAGCCGAAGGGAAGCTCCTACAATGAGCAGTTCTTC
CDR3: CATSEPKGSSYNEQFF

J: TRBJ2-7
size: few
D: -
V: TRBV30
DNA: TGTGCCTGGAGTTTTTCGGCCTACGAGCAGTACTTC
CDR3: CAWSFSAYEQYF

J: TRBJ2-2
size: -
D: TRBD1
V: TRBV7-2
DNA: TGTGCCAGCAGCCCTTCGACAGGGTACACCGGGGAGCTGTTTTTT
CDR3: CASSPSTGYTGELFF

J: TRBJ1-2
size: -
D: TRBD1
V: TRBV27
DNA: TGTGCCAGCAGTTTTCGGGACAGCACTAACTATGGCTACACCTTC
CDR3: CASSFRDSTNYGYTF

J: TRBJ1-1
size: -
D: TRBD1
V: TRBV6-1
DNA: TGTGCCAGCAGTGACAGGGGGAGGGTGAACACTGAAGCTTTCTTT
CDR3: CASSDRGRVNTEAFF

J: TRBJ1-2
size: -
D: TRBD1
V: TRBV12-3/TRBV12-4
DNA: TGTGCCAGCAGGGAACAGGGGAACTATGGCTACACCTTC
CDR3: CASREQGNYGYTF

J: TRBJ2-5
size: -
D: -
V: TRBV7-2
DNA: TGTGCCAGCAGCTTAGCGGGACGGGGGGAGACCCAGTACTTC
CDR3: CASSLAGRGETQYF

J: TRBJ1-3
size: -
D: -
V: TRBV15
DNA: TGTGCCACCAGCAGCCCCCGAGGGGCTACCTCTGGAAACACCATATATTTT
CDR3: CATSSPRGATSGNTIYF

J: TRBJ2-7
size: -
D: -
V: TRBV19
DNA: TGTGCCAGTAGTATAGATGAGGGTACCTACGAGCAGTACTTC
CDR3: CASSIDEGTYEQYF

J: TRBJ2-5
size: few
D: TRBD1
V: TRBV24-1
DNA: TGTGCCACCAGTGACCGGGACAGGGGAATTAGGTCAGAGACCCAGTACTTC
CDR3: CATSDRDRGIRSETQYF